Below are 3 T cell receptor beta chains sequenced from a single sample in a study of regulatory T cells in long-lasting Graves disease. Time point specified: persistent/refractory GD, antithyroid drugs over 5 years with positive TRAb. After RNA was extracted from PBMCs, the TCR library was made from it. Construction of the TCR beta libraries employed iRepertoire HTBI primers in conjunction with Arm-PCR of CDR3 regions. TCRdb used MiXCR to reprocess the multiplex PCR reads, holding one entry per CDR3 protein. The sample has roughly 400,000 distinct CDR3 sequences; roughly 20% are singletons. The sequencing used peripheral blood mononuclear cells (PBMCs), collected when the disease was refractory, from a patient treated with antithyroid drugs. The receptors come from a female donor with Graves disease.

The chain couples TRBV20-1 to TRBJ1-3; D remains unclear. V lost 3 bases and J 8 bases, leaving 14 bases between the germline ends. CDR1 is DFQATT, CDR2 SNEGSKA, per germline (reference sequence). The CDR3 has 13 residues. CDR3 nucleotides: TGCAGTGCTAGGGTGCCCTTAGAGGACACCATATATTTT. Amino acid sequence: CSARVPLEDTIYF.

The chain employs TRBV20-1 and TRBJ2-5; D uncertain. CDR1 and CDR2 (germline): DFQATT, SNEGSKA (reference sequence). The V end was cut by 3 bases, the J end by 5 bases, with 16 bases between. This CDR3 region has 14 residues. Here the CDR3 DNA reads TGCAGTGCTAGTTTCGCGTCCGTTGCGGAGACCCAGTACTTC. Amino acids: CSASFASVAETQYF.

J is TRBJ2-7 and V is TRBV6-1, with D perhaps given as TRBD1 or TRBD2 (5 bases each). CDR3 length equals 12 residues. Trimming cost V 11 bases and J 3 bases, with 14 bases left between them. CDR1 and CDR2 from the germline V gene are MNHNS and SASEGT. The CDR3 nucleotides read TGTGCCGTCCGGGACGCCAACTACGAGCAGTACTTC. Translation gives CAVRDANYEQYF.